This T cell receptor (beta chain) was documented in a study of spatial heterogeneity in lung cancer. Overall study context: A consistent excess of beta-chain over alpha-chain sequences was detected.

The CDR3 extends over 14 amino acids. Germline assignment: CDR1 DFQATT and CDR2 SNEGSKA (reference sequence). The V gene lost 5 bases and the J gene lost 4 bases, with 16 bases spanning the gap. Regarding the study as a whole: Ubiquitous expanded tumor TCRs were seen in blood more at resection than at follow-up.

Only a few counts were recorded for this clonotype. The antigen remains unidentified. Every TCR cDNA molecule carried a tag that served as a unique molecular identifier. TCRdb reanalysed the 5' RACE reads using MiXCR and keeps one entry per CDR3 protein. The sample shows about 45,000 distinct CDR3 sequences, around 15% of them seen only once. The time point: sample taken at primary tumor resection. Unsorted tumor, nontumor lung tissue or cryopreserved PBMC supplied the whole RNA. The donor group consisted of around 77 patients who had untreated, early-stage non-small cell lung cancer. Material: PBMCs, obtained at surgery. This clonotype was sampled from a male donor with early-stage non-small cell lung cancer. The chain links TRBV20-1 to TRBJ2-3; D call uncertain. The CDR3 DNA sequence: TGCAGTGCTTGGACGGAAGGGTCCCCAGATACGCAGTATTTT. Translated, it gives CSAWTEGSPDTQYF.